A selection of T cell receptor beta chains follows, all from one sample in a study of OX40 agonist ivuxolimab in advanced cancers. Assay: immunoSEQ multiplex PCR; the TCRdb copy retains only in-frame clones and omits some. The table has roughly 70,000 clones, about nine tenths seen once; the top ten hold just over 2%. The sample consisted of CD4+ or CD8+ T cells sorted from blood, taken in a trial of the OX40 agonist ivuxolimab. Every receptor here comes from an adult with an advanced solid tumor such as melanoma, head and neck, liver or kidney cancer. The CDR3 runs from the conserved cysteine through the conserved F or W. Each record gives: J gene, V gene, clone size, D gene, CDR3 protein, CDR3 DNA. A D gene is named only where the DNA matches it firmly. Not all rows give a size; the values are once, few, many and, for expanded clones, a class.

>TRBJ2-7|TRBV28|.|TRBD2
CARDLAGGHGEQYF
TGTGCCAGGGACTTAGCGGGAGGGCACGGCGAGCAGTACTTC
>TRBJ2-3|TRBV18|.|.
CASSPPTSTGTDTQYF
TGTGCCAGCTCACCTCCCACTTCGACAGGCACAGATACGCAGTATTTT
>TRBJ2-6|TRBV28|.|.
CASSFIGFSGANVLTF
TGTGCCAGCAGTTTTATCGGGTTCTCTGGGGCCAACGTCCTGACTTTC
>TRBJ1-6|TRBV7-2|.|TRBD1
CASSLPQGAPQNSPLHF
TGTGCCAGCAGTCTTCCCCAGGGGGCTCCCCAGAATTCACCCCTCCACTTT
>TRBJ2-7|TRBV4-2|.|TRBD1
CASKETGQGSYEQYF
TGTGCCAGCAAGGAGACGGGACAGGGCTCCTACGAGCAGTACTTC
>TRBJ2-7|TRBV28|.|.
CATHVSGEYEQYF
TGTGCCACCCACGTCTCAGGGGAGTACGAGCAGTACTTC
>TRBJ2-1|TRBV29-1|few|.
CSVEGHPRWEHNEQFF
TGCAGCGTTGAGGGACACCCCAGATGGGAACACAATGAGCAGTTCTTC
>TRBJ2-3|TRBV2|few|TRBD2
CASRREGLADTQYF
TGTGCCAGCAGACGGGAGGGTTTGGCAGATACGCAGTATTTT
>TRBJ2-1|TRBV5-4|.|.
CASSLGQDSYNEQFF
TGTGCCAGCAGCTTGGGACAGGACTCCTACAATGAGCAGTTCTTC
>TRBJ2-5|TRBV18|.|TRBD1
CASSPPLRTGETQYF
TGTGCCAGCTCACCGCCTCTAAGGACAGGAGAGACCCAGTACTTC
>TRBJ2-1|TRBV11-2|.|TRBD2
CASSLEFSQRGNEQFF
TGTGCCAGCAGCTTAGAGTTTTCGCAGCGGGGCAATGAGCAGTTCTTC
>TRBJ2-4|TRBV7-8|.|TRBD2
CASGGGGGFQYF
TGTGCCAGCGGAGGCGGGGGGGGCTTTCAGTACTTC
>TRBJ2-7|TRBV28|.|TRBD1
CASSSNLRQGGDEQYF
TGTGCCAGCAGTTCAAACCTGAGACAGGGTGGTGACGAGCAGTACTTC
>TRBJ1-3|TRBV9|.|.
CASSVDAGIYSGNTIYF
TGTGCCAGCAGCGTAGATGCAGGAATATACTCTGGAAACACCATATATTTT
>TRBJ2-3|TRBV29-1|.|.
CSAPRSGTWGTQYF
TGCAGCGCCCCCAGGAGCGGGACATGGGGTACGCAGTATTTT
>TRBJ1-3|TRBV28|.|TRBD1
CASSLVADRGLSGNTIYF
TGTGCCAGCAGTTTGGTGGCGGACAGGGGGCTCTCTGGAAACACCATATATTTT
>TRBJ2-2|TRBV19|.|.
CASIRVNTGELFF
TGTGCCAGTATAAGGGTGAACACCGGGGAGCTGTTTTTT
>TRBJ1-2|TRBV28|.|TRBD1
CASSIQGARGYTF
TGTGCCAGCAGCATACAGGGGGCGCGAGGCTACACCTTC
>TRBJ1-5|TRBV5-6|.|.
CASRLRDTNQPQHF
TGTGCCAGCAGACTCCGGGACACTAATCAGCCCCAGCATTTT
>TRBJ1-1|TRBV19|.|.
CASSSDRGSTAFF
TGTGCCAGTAGTAGCGACAGAGGGAGTACAGCTTTCTTT
>TRBJ1-1|TRBV5-4|once|TRBD1
CASSSWDREVTEAFF
TGTGCCAGCAGCTCATGGGACAGGGAGGTGACTGAAGCTTTCTTT
>TRBJ2-1|TRBV6-1|.|.
CASSERQGKDAGPFF
TGTGCCAGCAGTGAAAGGCAGGGTAAGGACGCTGGGCCGTTCTTC